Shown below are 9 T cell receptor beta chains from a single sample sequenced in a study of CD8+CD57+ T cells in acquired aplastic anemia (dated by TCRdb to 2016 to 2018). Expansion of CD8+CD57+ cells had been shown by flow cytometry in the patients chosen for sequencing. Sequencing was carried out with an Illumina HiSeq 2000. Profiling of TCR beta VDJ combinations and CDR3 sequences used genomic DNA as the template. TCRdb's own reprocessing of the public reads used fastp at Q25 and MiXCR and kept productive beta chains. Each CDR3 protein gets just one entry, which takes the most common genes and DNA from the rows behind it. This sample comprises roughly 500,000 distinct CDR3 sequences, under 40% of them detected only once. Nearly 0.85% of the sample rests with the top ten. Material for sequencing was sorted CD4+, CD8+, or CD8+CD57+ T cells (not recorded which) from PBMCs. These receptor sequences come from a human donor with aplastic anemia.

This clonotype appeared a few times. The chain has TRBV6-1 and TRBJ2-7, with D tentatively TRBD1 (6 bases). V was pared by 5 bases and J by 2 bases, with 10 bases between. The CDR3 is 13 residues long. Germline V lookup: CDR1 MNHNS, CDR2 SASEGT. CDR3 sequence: CASSRTETYEQYF. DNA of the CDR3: TGTGCCAGCAGTCGGACAGAAACCTACGAGCAGTACTTC.

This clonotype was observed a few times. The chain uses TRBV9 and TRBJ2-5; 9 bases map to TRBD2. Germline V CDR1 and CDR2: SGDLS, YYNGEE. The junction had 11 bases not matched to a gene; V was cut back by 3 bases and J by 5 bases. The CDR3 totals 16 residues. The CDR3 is CASSEGLREGRETQYF. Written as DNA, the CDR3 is TGTGCCAGCAGCGAGGGGCTGCGGGAGGGGAGGGAGACCCAGTACTTC.

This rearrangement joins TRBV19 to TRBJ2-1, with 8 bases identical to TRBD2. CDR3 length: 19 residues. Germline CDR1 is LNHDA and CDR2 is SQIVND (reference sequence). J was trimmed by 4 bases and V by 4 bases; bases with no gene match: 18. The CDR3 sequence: CASSTPGVAGGIHYNEQFF. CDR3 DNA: TGTGCCAGTAGTACCCCGGGGGTGGCGGGAGGAATACATTACAATGAGCAGTTCTTC.

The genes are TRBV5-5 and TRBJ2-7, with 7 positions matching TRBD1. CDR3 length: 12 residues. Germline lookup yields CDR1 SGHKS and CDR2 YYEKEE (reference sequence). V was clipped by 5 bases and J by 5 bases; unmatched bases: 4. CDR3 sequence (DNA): TGTGCCAGCAGAAGTCAGGGGGACGAGCAGTACTTC. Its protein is CASRSQGDEQYF.

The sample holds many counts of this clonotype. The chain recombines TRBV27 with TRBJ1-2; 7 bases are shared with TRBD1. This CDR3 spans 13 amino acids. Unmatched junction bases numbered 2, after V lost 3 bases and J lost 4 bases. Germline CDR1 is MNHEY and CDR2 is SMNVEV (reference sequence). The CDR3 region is CASSLSGGYGYTF. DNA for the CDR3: TGTGCCAGCAGTTTGTCAGGGGGCTATGGCTACACCTTC.

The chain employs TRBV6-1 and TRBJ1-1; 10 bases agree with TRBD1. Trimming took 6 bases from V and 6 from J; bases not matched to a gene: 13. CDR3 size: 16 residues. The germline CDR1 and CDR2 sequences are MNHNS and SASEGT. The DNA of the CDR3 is TGTGCCAGCAGGCCCTATAGACAGGGGGCTTCAGCTGAAGCTTTCTTT. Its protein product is CASRPYRQGASAEAFF.

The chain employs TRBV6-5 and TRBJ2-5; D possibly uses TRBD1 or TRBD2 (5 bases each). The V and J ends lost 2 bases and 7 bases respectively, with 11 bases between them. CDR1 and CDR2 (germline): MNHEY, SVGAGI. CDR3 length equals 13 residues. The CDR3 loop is CASSYTGGGTQYF. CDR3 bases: TGTGCCAGCAGTTACACAGGTGGGGGGACCCAGTACTTC.

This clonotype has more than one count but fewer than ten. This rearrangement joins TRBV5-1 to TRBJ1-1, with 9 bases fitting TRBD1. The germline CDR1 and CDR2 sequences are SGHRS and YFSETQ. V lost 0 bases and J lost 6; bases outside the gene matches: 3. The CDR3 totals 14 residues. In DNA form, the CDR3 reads TGCGCCAGCAGCTTGGGGACAGGGGACGCTGAAGCTTTCTTT. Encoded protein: CASSLGTGDAEAFF. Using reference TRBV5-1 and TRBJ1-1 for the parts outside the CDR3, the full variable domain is KAGVTQTPRYLIKTRGQQVTLSCSPISGHRSVSWYQQTPGQGLQFLFEYFSETQRNKGNFPGRFSGRQFSNSRSEMNVSTLELGDSALYLCASSLGTGDAEAFFGQGTRLTVV.

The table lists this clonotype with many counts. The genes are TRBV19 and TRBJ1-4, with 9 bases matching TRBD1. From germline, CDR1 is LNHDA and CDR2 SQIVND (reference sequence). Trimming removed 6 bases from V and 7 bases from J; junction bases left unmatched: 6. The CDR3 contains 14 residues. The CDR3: CASSIQGAGEKLFF. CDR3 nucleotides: TGTGCCAGTAGCATACAGGGGGCGGGTGAAAAACTGTTTTTT.